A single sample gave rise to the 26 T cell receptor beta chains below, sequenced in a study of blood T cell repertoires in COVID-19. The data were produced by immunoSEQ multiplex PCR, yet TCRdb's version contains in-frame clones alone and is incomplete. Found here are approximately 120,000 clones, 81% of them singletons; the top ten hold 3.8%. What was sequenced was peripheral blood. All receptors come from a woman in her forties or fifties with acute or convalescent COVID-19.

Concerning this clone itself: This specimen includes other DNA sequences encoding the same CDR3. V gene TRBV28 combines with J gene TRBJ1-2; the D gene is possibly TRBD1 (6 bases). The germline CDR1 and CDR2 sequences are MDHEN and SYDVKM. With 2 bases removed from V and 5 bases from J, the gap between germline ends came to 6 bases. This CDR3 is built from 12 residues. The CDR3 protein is CASSLTGYGYTF. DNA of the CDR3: TGTGCCAGCAGTTTAACAGGGTATGGCTACACCTTC.

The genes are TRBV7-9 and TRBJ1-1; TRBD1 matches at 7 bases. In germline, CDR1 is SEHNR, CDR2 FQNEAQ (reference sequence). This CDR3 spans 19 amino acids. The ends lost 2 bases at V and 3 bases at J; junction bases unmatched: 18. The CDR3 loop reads CASSLMGGYWGQGDTEAFF. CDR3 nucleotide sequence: TGTGCCAGCAGCTTAATGGGCGGTTACTGGGGTCAGGGGGACACTGAAGCTTTCTTT.

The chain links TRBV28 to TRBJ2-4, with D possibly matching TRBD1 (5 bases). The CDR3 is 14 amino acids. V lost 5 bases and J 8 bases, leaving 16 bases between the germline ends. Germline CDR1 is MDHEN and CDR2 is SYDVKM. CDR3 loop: CASSPQGASYIQYF. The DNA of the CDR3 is TGTGCCAGCAGTCCCCAGGGTGCTTCATACATTCAGTACTTC.

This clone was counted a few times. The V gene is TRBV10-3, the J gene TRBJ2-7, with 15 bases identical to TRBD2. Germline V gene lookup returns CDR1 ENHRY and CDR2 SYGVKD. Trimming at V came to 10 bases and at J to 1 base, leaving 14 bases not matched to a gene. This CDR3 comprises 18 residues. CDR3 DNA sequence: TGTGCCACCAAACCGGGACTAGCGGGGGGTGGGCAATCCTACGAGCAGTACTTC. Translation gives CATKPGLAGGGQSYEQYF.

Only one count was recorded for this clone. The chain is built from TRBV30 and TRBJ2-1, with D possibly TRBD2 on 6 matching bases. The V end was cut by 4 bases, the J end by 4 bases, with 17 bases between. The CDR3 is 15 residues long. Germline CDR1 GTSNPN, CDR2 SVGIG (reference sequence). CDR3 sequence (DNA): TGTGCCTGGATTCCCCGGGACTCCCTATACAATGAGCAGTTCTTC. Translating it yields CAWIPRDSLYNEQFF.

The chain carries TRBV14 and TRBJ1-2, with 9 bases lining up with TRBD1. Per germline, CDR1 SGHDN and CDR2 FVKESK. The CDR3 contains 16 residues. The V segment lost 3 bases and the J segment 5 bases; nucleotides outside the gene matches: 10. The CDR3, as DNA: TGTGCCAGCAGCCACGGACAGGGGAGGAATCGGTATGGCTACACCTTC. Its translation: CASSHGQGRNRYGYTF.

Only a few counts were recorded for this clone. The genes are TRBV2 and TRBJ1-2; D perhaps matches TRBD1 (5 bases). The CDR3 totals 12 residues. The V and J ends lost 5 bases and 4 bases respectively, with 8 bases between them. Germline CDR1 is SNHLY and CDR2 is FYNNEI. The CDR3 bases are TGTGCCAGCAGTACCCAGGGCTATGGCTACACCTTC. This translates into CASSTQGYGYTF.

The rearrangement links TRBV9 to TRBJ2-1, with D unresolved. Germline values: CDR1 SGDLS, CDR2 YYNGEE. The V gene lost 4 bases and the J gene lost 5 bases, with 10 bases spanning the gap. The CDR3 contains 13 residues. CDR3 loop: CASSPTENNEQFF. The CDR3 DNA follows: TGTGCCAGCAGCCCCACAGAAAACAATGAGCAGTTCTTC. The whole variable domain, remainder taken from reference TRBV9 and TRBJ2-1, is DSGVTQTPKHLITATGQRVTLRCSPRSGDLSVYWYQQSLDQGLQFLIQYYNGEERAKGNILERFSAQQFPDLHSELNLSSLELGDSALYFCASSPTENNEQFFGPGTRLTVL.

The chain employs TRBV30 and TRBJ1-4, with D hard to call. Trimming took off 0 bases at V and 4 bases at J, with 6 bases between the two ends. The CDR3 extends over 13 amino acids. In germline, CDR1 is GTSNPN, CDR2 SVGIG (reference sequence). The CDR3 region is CAWSVAGNEKLFF. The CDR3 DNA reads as TGTGCCTGGAGTGTGGCGGGTAATGAAAAACTGTTTTTT.

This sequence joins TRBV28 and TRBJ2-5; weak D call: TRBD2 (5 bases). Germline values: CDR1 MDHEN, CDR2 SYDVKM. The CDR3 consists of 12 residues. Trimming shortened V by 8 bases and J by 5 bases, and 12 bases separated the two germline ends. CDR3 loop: CASRGWVETQYF. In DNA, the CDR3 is TGTGCCAGCCGAGGGTGGGTGGAGACCCAGTACTTC.

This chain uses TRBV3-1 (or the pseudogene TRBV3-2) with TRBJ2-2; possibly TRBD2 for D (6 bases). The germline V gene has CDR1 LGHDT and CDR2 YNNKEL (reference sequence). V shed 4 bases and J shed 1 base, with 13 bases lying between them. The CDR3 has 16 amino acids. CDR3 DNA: TGTGCCAGCAGCCCTCGGGCAGCGGGGAACACCGGGGAGCTGTTTTTT. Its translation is CASSPRAAGNTGELFF.

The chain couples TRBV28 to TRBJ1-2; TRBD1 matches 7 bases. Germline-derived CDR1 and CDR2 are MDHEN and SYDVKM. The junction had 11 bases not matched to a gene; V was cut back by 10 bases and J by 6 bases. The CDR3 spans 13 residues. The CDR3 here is CAIVTGQSHGYTF. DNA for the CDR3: TGTGCCATCGTTACGGGACAGTCCCATGGCTACACCTTC.

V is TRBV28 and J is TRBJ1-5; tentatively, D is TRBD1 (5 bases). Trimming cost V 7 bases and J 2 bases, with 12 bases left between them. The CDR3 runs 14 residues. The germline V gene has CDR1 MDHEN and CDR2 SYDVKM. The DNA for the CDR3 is TGTGCCAGCAATCTCCCGGGGGGCAATCAGCCCCAGCATTTT. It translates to CASNLPGGNQPQHF.

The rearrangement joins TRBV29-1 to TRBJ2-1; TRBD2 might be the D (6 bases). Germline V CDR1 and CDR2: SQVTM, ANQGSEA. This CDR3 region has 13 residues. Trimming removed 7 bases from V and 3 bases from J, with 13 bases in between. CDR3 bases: TGCAGCGCGCTCGGACTAAACTACAATGAGCAGTTCTTC. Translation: CSALGLNYNEQFF.

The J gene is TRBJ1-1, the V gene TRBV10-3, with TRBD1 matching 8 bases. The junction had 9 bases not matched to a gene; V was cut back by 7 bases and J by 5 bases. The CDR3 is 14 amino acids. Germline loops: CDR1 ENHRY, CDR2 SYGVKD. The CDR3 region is CAITPGQAKTEAFF. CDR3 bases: TGTGCCATCACCCCGGGACAGGCGAAAACTGAAGCTTTCTTT.

CDR3 DNA: TGTGCCAGCAGCCTCGGGACTAGCGGTTCCACAGATACGCAGTATTTT. It translates to CASSLGTSGSTDTQYF. The chain recombines TRBV7-3 with TRBJ2-3; 11 nucleotides line up with TRBD2. V lost 5 bases, J lost 2 bases, and 6 bases stayed unmatched. The CDR3 has 16 residues. Germline assignment: CDR1 SGHTA and CDR2 FQGTGA.

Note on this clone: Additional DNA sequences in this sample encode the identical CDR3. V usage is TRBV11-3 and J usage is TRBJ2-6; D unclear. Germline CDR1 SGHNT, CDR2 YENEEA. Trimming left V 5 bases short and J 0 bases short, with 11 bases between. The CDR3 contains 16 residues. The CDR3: CASSPSPSSGANVLTF. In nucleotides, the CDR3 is TGTGCCAGCAGCCCGTCCCCCAGCTCTGGGGCCAACGTCCTGACTTTC. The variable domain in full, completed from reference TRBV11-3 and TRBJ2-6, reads EAGVVQSPRYKIIEKKQPVAFWCNPISGHNTLYWYLQNLGQGPELLIRYENEEAVDDSQLPKDRFSAERLKGVDSTLKIQPAELGDSAVYLCASSPSPSSGANVLTFGAGSRLTVL.

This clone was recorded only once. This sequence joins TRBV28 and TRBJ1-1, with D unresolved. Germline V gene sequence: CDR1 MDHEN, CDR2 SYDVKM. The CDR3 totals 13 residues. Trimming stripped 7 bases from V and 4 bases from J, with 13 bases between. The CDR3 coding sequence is TGTGCCAGCACCCGCACGGGTTTCACTGAAGCTTTCTTT. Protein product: CASTRTGFTEAFF.

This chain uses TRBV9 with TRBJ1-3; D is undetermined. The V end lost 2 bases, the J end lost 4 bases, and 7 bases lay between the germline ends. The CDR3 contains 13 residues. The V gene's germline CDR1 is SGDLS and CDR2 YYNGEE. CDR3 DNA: TGTGCCAGCAGCGTGGCCGCCGGAAACACCATATATTTT. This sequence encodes CASSVAAGNTIYF.

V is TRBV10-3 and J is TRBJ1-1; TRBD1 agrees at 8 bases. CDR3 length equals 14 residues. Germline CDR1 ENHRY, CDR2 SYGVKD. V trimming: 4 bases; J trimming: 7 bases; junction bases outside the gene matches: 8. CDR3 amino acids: CAISAGTGVSEAFF. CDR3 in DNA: TGTGCCATCAGTGCCGGGACAGGTGTAAGTGAAGCTTTCTTT.

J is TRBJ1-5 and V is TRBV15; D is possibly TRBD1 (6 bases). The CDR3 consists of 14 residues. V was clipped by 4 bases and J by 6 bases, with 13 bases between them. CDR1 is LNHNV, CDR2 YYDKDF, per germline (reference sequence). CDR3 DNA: TGTGCCACCAGCAATGAGGGGGGGGTTCAGCCCCAGCATTTT. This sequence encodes CATSNEGGVQPQHF.

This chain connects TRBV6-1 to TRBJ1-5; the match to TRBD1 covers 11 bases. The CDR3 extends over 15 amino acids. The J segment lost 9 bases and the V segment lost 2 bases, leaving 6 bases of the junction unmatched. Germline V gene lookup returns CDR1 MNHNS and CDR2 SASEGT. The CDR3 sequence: CASSEWDRGLGPQHF. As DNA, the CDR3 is TGTGCCAGCAGTGAATGGGACAGGGGGTTAGGGCCCCAGCATTTT.

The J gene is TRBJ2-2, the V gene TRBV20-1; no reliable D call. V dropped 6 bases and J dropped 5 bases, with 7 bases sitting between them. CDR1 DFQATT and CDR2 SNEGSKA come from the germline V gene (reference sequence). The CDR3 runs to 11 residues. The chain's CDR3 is CSAPRTGELFF. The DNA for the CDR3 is TGCAGTGCCCCTAGAACCGGGGAGCTGTTTTTT.

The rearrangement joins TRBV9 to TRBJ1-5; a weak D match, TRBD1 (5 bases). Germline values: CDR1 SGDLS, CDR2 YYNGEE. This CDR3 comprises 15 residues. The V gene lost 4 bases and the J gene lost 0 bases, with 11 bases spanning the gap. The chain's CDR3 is CASSLQGGSNQPQHF. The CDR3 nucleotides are TGTGCCAGCAGCCTCCAGGGTGGTAGCAATCAGCCCCAGCATTTT.

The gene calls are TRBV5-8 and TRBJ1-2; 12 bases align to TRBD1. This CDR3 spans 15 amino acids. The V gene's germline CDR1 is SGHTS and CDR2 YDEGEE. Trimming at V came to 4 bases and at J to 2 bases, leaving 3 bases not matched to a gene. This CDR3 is CASSRGTGGNYGYTF. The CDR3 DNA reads TGTGCCAGCAGCCGCGGGACAGGGGGCAACTATGGCTACACCTTC.

CDR3 region: CASWTGNSYEQYF. The CDR3 region has the DNA TGTGCCAGCTGGACAGGGAACTCCTACGAGCAGTACTTC. The chain employs TRBV28 and TRBJ2-7; 8 nucleotides agree with TRBD1. CDR1 MDHEN and CDR2 SYDVKM come from the germline V gene. This CDR3 has 13 residues. Unmatched junction bases numbered 3, after V lost 8 bases and J lost 0 bases.